These 16 T cell receptor beta chains came from one sample sequenced in a study of T cell responses to AZD1222 COVID-19 vaccine. Profiled with immunoSEQ multiplex PCR; TCRdb holds only in-frame clones, not every one. The sample shows over 110,000 clones, 85% to 95% of them seen only once. This sample comprised peripheral blood, obtained after recovery from COVID-19. The receptor source for this set is an adult who had recovered from COVID-19.

This clone was seen only once. The V gene is TRBV10-3, the J gene TRBJ2-7; 7 bases match TRBD1. With 7 bases clipped from V and 0 bases from J, the junction kept 6 bases outside the gene matches. The CDR3 covers 14 residues. CDR1 and CDR2 (germline): ENHRY, SYGVKD. DNA for the CDR3: TGTGCCATCACCATAGGACAGGACTCCTACGAGCAGTACTTC. It translates to CAITIGQDSYEQYF.

The rearrangement uses TRBV7-6 and TRBJ2-4; TRBD2 matches at 7 bases. V lost 2 bases to trimming and J lost 3 bases; unmatched junction nucleotides: 4. The CDR3 spans 15 residues. The V gene's germline CDR1 is SGHVS and CDR2 FNYEAQ. The CDR3 DNA reads TGTGCCAGCAGCTTAACAGCGGGGAACAAAAACATTCAGTACTTC. Translated: CASSLTAGNKNIQYF.

The chain recombines TRBV10-3 with TRBJ2-1, with TRBD1 matching 9 bases. J gave up 4 bases and V 10 bases, and 8 bases lay outside the gene matches. Germline V gene sequence: CDR1 ENHRY, CDR2 SYGVKD. The CDR3 loop spans 14 amino acids. This CDR3 reads CATITGTGYNEQFF. The CDR3 bases are TGTGCCACTATCACCGGGACAGGGTACAATGAGCAGTTCTTC.

The rearrangement uses TRBV7-9 and TRBJ1-1; D unclear. The CDR3 is 13 residues long. Germline assignment: CDR1 SEHNR and CDR2 FQNEAQ (reference sequence). V shed 1 base and J shed 3 bases, with 6 bases lying between them. The CDR3 DNA follows: TGTGCCAGCAGCTTAGAAGGAGACACTGAAGCTTTCTTT. This encodes CASSLEGDTEAFF.

The chain has TRBV4-1 and TRBJ1-1, with D possibly being TRBD1 (6 bases). CDR1 is MGHRA, CDR2 YSYEKL, per germline. This CDR3 region has 15 residues. Trimming stripped 4 bases from V and 2 bases from J, with 14 bases between. The CDR3 DNA reads as TGCGCCAGCAGCCGCCCGAACAGGGCTAACACTGAAGCTTTCTTT. This codes for CASSRPNRANTEAFF.

The chain uses TRBV7-9 and TRBJ1-3; perhaps TRBD1 as D (6 bases). Per germline, CDR1 SEHNR and CDR2 FQNEAQ (reference sequence). The CDR3 covers 15 residues. The ends were cut back, 3 bases at V and 4 bases at J, with 13 bases in the middle. The CDR3 nucleotides read TGTGCCAGCAGCTTGGGACATAAGGAAGGAAACACCATATATTTT. This translates into CASSLGHKEGNTIYF.

This clone was detected only a few times. The chain recombines TRBV10-3 with TRBJ1-5; D is unclear. Germline assignment: CDR1 ENHRY and CDR2 SYGVKD. Deletions cut 6 bases from V and 3 bases from J, with 6 bases between. The CDR3 is made up of 12 amino acids. CDR3 residues: CAISDYNQPQHF. CDR3 in DNA: TGTGCCATCAGCGATTACAATCAGCCCCAGCATTTT.

The V and J genes are TRBV3-1 (or the pseudogene TRBV3-2) and TRBJ2-1; TRBD2 might be the D (6 bases). The CDR3 is 17 residues long. Trimming took off 0 bases at V and 4 bases at J, with 16 bases between the two ends. Germline V lookup: CDR1 LGHDT, CDR2 YNNKEL (reference sequence). The CDR3 loop reads CASSQDPQIGGYNEQFF. The CDR3 DNA reads TGTGCCAGCAGCCAAGATCCCCAAATCGGGGGTTACAATGAGCAGTTCTTC.

This clone occurred once. This rearrangement joins TRBV19 to TRBJ2-2, with D perhaps matching TRBD1 (6 bases). This CDR3 comprises 17 residues. Germline CDR1 and CDR2: LNHDA and SQIVND (reference sequence). The V and J ends lost 6 bases and 0 bases respectively, with 17 bases between them. The CDR3 region has the DNA TGTGCCAGTAGCCTTAGGGGGAACTTTGCGAACACCGGGGAGCTGTTTTTT. It encodes CASSLRGNFANTGELFF.

V gene TRBV5-4 combines with J gene TRBJ2-2, with a tentative D call TRBD2 (6 bases). V gave up 4 bases and J gave up 4 bases, with 17 bases separating them. In germline, CDR1 is SGHNT, CDR2 YYREEE (reference sequence). This CDR3 is built from 16 residues. CDR3 sequence: CASSRDSRRGTGELFF. The CDR3 DNA follows: TGTGCCAGCAGCCGGGACTCCCGAAGGGGCACCGGGGAGCTGTTTTTT.

For this clone: Other DNA sequences within the sample encode an identical CDR3. The chain combines TRBV9 with TRBJ2-3; D is perhaps TRBD2 (5 bases). This CDR3 is built from 14 residues. Germline V gives CDR1 SGDLS, CDR2 YYNGEE. V was cut by 2 bases and J by 0 bases, with 7 bases left in between. The CDR3 reads CASSVGGSTDTQYF. DNA for the CDR3: TGTGCCAGCAGCGTTGGCGGGAGCACAGATACGCAGTATTTT.

The J gene is TRBJ1-6, the V gene TRBV7-9, with D hard to call. Germline V gene sequence: CDR1 SEHNR, CDR2 FQNEAQ (reference sequence). Trimming took off 5 bases at V and 5 bases at J, with 10 bases between the two ends. The CDR3 covers 14 residues. The CDR3 region has the DNA TGTGCCAGCAGCCCTGACGGAAATAATTCACCCCTCCACTTT. As protein: CASSPDGNNSPLHF.

V and J are TRBV30 and TRBJ1-5, with TRBD1 matching 10 bases. The CDR3 contains 13 residues. V dropped 3 bases and J dropped 4; count of bases not matched to a gene: 0. CDR1 and CDR2 (germline): GTSNPN, SVGIG (reference sequence). This CDR3 is CAWRGQGNQPQHF. In nucleotides, the CDR3 is TGTGCCTGGAGGGGACAGGGGAATCAGCCCCAGCATTTT.

This chain joins TRBV28 and TRBJ2-2, with D hard to call. Germline V lookup: CDR1 MDHEN, CDR2 SYDVKM. V was cut by 2 bases and J by 7 bases, with 8 bases left in between. The CDR3 contains 13 residues. The CDR3 DNA follows: TGTGCCAGCAGTTTAGAGGTTAGCGGGGAGCTGTTTTTT. Amino acids: CASSLEVSGELFF.

J is TRBJ1-2 and V is TRBV5-4; D gene ambiguous. Germline CDR1 and CDR2: SGHNT and YYREEE (reference sequence). Trimming removed 0 bases at V and 4 bases at J, with 13 bases between. This CDR3 is built from 15 residues. The CDR3 DNA reads as TGTGCCAGCAGCTTGGTTTCAGGACGCCTCTATGGCTACACCTTC. Translated, it gives CASSLVSGRLYGYTF.

The chain combines TRBV6-5 with TRBJ1-2; D might be TRBD1 (6 bases). Trimming removed 11 bases from V and 7 bases from J, with 17 bases in between. This CDR3 comprises 12 residues. CDR1 is MNHEY and CDR2 is SVGAGI in the germline V gene. The CDR3 loop reads CACLYGDTGYTF. The CDR3 DNA reads TGTGCCTGCCTCTACGGGGACACTGGCTACACCTTC.